The 3 T cell receptor beta chains presented below share a single source sample, sequenced in a study of T cell clonality in common variable immunodeficiency. Antigen specificity for these receptors is unknown. Findings of the study overall: Common variable immunodeficiency TCR beta sequences reportedly had fewer deletions and N-nucleotide insertions.

The protocol was immunoSEQ multiplex PCR, while the TCRdb copy is restricted to in-frame clones and leaves out a portion. The sample has roughly 2,500 clones, none seen only once; the top ten hold roughly an eighth. The sequencing sample was made of peripheral blood mononuclear cells. Receptors originate from a human donor with common variable immunodeficiency.

With respect to this clone: Read coverage stops 3 residues before the CDR3 terminus; the germline J gene supplies the remainder. The rearrangement joins TRBV7-2 to TRBJ1-2, with 9 bases aligning to TRBD1. The CDR3 covers 14 residues. Germline CDR1 and CDR2: SGHTA and FQGNSA. The sequenced part of the CDR3 DNA is TGTGCCAGCAGCTTAGTCCCACAGGGGGCGGGC. Translating gives CASSLVPQGAG. The CDR3 reads in full as CASSLVPQGAGYTF.

This clone is large (0.1 to 1%) by share. CDR3 sequence reads: CASLPGSWDGELFF. CDR3 DNA (partial): TGTGCCAGCCTACCGGGGAGTTGGGACGGGGAG. The chain joins TRBV12-3 or TRBV12-4 to TRBJ2-2; weak D call: TRBD2 (5 bases). The read falls 3 residues short of the CDR3 end, and the missing part is taken from the germline J gene. The CDR3 sequence is 14 residues long. V was clipped by 8 bases and J by 7 bases, with 17 bases between them.

In its sample, this clone was seen a few times. The read gets to within 3 residues of the CDR3 end, and the germline J gene fills in the rest. The V and J genes are TRBV5-5 and TRBJ1-5; TRBD1 is a possible D gene (6 bases). Trimming stripped 4 bases from V and 2 bases from J, with 13 bases between. In germline, CDR1 is SGHKS, CDR2 YYEKEE (reference sequence). CDR3 size: 15 residues. Here the CDR3 reads CASSLQGGGNQPQHF. CDR3 DNA, as far as it was read: TGTGCCAGCAGCCTACAGGGCGGCGGCAATCAGCCC. The variable domain in full, completed from reference TRBV5-5 and TRBJ1-5, reads DAGVTQSPTHLIKTRGQQVTLRCSPISGHKSVSWYQQVLGQGPQFIFQYYEKEERGRGNFPDRFSARQFPNYSSELNVNALLLGDSALYLCASSLQGGGNQPQHFGDGTRLSIL.